The 17 T cell receptor beta chains in this list originate from one sample, sequenced in a study of cytomegalovirus exposure and HLA in healthy donors (dated by TCRdb to 2017 to 2019). The library was produced with the immunoSEQ multiplex PCR assay. A mixture of 60 forward primers for TCR Vbeta segments and 13 reverse primers for TCR Jbeta segments was used in the multiplex PCR. TCRdb took over this immuneACCESS table, retaining in-frame rearrangements with V and J assigned. Such tables are incomplete; in checked studies, under half of the missing clones stem from an unresolved V gene, and the remainder is unexplained. Across this sample there are over 100,000 clones, with roughly two thirds seen only once. The top ten hold 2.2% of the sample. Sequenced: PBMCs. The receptors derive from a young woman in good health and CMV-seronegative.

J is TRBJ2-1 and V is TRBV2, with a tentative D call TRBD2 (5 bases). The CDR3 runs to 11 residues. Germline V lookup: CDR1 SNHLY, CDR2 FYNNEI. The V end was cut by 4 bases, the J end by 8 bases, with 6 bases between. In DNA, the CDR3 is TGTGCCAGCAGTGTCGGGGATGAGCAGTTCTTC. The encoded protein is CASSVGDEQFF.

CDR3 sequence reads: CASSQELVISGNTIYF. In nucleotides, the CDR3 is TGCGCCAGCAGCCAAGAACTAGTGATCTCTGGAAACACCATATATTTT. The rearrangement uses TRBV4-3 and TRBJ1-3; D gene unclear. Germline loops: CDR1 LGHNA, CDR2 YSLEER. Between the trimmed V and J ends, which lost 0 bases and 0 bases, there was a span of 9 bases. The CDR3 covers 16 residues.

This chain connects TRBV23-1 to TRBJ1-1; perhaps TRBD1 as D (6 bases). TRBV23-1 is flagged as an ORF with uncertain function. The CDR3 totals 15 residues. Trimming pared 4 bases from V and 1 base from J, leaving 13 bases between. Here the CDR3 DNA reads TGCGCCAGCAGTCCACGGACAGATGAGAACACTGAAGCTTTCTTT. Protein sequence: CASSPRTDENTEAFF.

The rearrangement links TRBV6-1 to TRBJ1-2; D might be TRBD1 (5 bases). Germline V gene sequence: CDR1 MNHNS, CDR2 SASEGT. This CDR3 spans 13 amino acids. V lost 1 base and J lost 2, with 5 bases in between. The CDR3 DNA reads TGTGCCAGCAGTGAAGGGACAAACTATGGCTACACCTTC. Its translation is CASSEGTNYGYTF.

The chain recombines TRBV7-6 with TRBJ2-1; 10 bases are shared with TRBD2. V trimming: 5 bases; J trimming: 7 bases; junction bases outside the gene matches: 8. The CDR3 spans 15 residues. The germline CDR1 and CDR2 sequences are SGHVS and FNYEAQ. CDR3 coding DNA: TGTGCCAGCAGCCGGACTAGCGGAAGCGGGAATGAGCAGTTCTTC. Residues: CASSRTSGSGNEQFF.

The gene calls are TRBV5-4 and TRBJ2-1; the match to TRBD2 covers 10 bases. There are 15 residues in the CDR3. After removal of 3 bases from V and 0 bases from J, the junction contained 0 bases not matched to a gene. Germline V gives CDR1 SGHNT, CDR2 YYREEE (reference sequence). CDR3 sequence: CASSSSGGSYNEQFF. The CDR3 coding sequence is TGTGCCAGCAGCTCTAGCGGGGGCTCCTACAATGAGCAGTTCTTC.

The CDR3 loop reads CASSWGQGELFF. The CDR3 DNA reads as TGTGCCAGCAGCTGGGGACAAGGGGAGCTGTTTTTT. The gene calls are TRBV7-3 and TRBJ2-2, with D possibly TRBD1 on 6 matching bases. The CDR3 runs 12 residues. Germline V gene sequence: CDR1 SGHTA, CDR2 FQGTGA. V lost 4 bases to trimming and J lost 8 bases, with 8 bases between them.

This clone was recorded a few times. The V and J genes are TRBV27 and TRBJ2-5; TRBD1 agrees at 8 bases. V gave up 10 bases and J gave up 3 bases; unmatched junction bases: 16. Per the germline V gene, CDR1 is MNHEY and CDR2 is SMNVEV (reference sequence). The CDR3 covers 16 residues. The CDR3 reads CATHPGTGLGEETQYF. In DNA, the CDR3 is TGTGCCACCCACCCCGGGACAGGTTTGGGCGAAGAGACCCAGTACTTC.

This sequence joins TRBV27 and TRBJ2-3; TRBD2 aligns across 8 bases. The CDR3 is 15 amino acids. The V and J ends lost 2 bases and 6 bases, in that order; junction bases with no gene match: 7. Per germline, CDR1 MNHEY and CDR2 SMNVEV (reference sequence). CDR3 sequence: CASSLAPGLGDTQYF. CDR3 in DNA: TGTGCCAGCAGTTTAGCCCCGGGACTAGGGGATACGCAGTATTTT.

This chain connects TRBV28 to TRBJ2-5; D remains unclear. The germline CDR1 and CDR2 sequences are MDHEN and SYDVKM. The V end lost 3 bases, the J end lost 5 bases, and 10 bases lay between the germline ends. The CDR3 totals 13 residues. CDR3 protein: CASSFGSYETQYF. The CDR3 DNA reads TGTGCCAGCAGTTTCGGGTCATATGAGACCCAGTACTTC.

The chain uses TRBV19 and TRBJ1-1; D perhaps matches TRBD1 (5 bases). Germline CDR1 is LNHDA and CDR2 is SQIVND (reference sequence). Trimming cost V 2 bases and J 9 bases, with 25 bases left between them. The CDR3 spans 17 residues. CDR3 in amino acids: CASSISIRKQDPVKAFF. Here the CDR3 DNA reads TGTGCCAGTAGTATATCTATTCGAAAACAGGACCCGGTAAAAGCTTTCTTT. The whole variable domain, remainder taken from reference TRBV19 and TRBJ1-1, is DGGITQSPKYLFRKEGQNVTLSCEQNLNHDAMYWYRQDPGQGLRLIYYSQIVNDFQKGDIAEGYSVSREKKESFPLTVTSAQKNPTAFYLCASSISIRKQDPVKAFFGQGTRLTVV.

This clone was detected a few times. This rearrangement joins TRBV7-6 to TRBJ2-2; 11 bases align to TRBD2. V lost 3 bases, J lost 6 bases, and 6 bases stayed unmatched. The CDR3 spans 16 residues. Germline V CDR1 and CDR2: SGHVS, FNYEAQ. This CDR3 is CASSFLISGRAGELFF. In DNA, the CDR3 is TGTGCCAGCAGCTTTCTTATTAGCGGGAGGGCCGGGGAGCTGTTTTTT.

This chain links TRBV7-2 with TRBJ1-1; 7 bases are a match to TRBD1. J was trimmed by 4 bases and V by 7 bases; bases with no gene match: 12. The CDR3 consists of 15 residues. The V gene's germline CDR1 is SGHTA and CDR2 FQGNSA. CDR3 coding DNA: TGTGCCAGCAAAACCAGGCCTCAGGGGGGCACTGAAGCTTTCTTT. Translated, it gives CASKTRPQGGTEAFF.

As regards this clone: At one boundary the junction diverges from the germline segment, which might be a read error. The chain combines TRBV7-9 with TRBJ1-4; possibly TRBD1 for D (5 bases). The CDR3 has 15 residues. Germline V CDR1 and CDR2: SEHNR, FQNEAQ (reference sequence). In nucleotides, the CDR3 is TGTTCCAGCAGCTCCACAGGTGCAACTAATGAAAAACTGTTTTTT. This translates into CSSSSTGATNEKLFF.

On this clone itself: One junction end does not reproduce the germline sequence, and a read error may be involved. The chain combines TRBV11-2 with TRBJ2-2, with a possible D match to TRBD2 (6 bases). The CDR3 totals 19 residues. Germline-derived CDR1 and CDR2 are SGHAT and FQNNGV. DNA for the CDR3: TGTGCCAGCAGCTTAAATGTAGTTGAAGCGGGTTTGAACACCGGGGGGCTGTTTTTT. This sequence encodes CASSLNVVEAGLNTGGLFF.

This clone was counted only a few times. V gene TRBV5-4 combines with J gene TRBJ2-2; 7 positions agree with TRBD2. CDR3 length equals 14 residues. V dropped 4 bases and J dropped 1; count of bases not matched to a gene: 1. Germline V gene lookup returns CDR1 SGHNT and CDR2 YYREEE (reference sequence). The CDR3 DNA follows: TGTGCCAGCAGCAAGCGGGAGAACACCGGGGAGCTGTTTTTT. This gives the protein CASSKRENTGELFF. Drawing the rest from reference TRBV5-4 and TRBJ2-2, the complete variable domain is ETGVTQSPTHLIKTRGQQVTLRCSSQSGHNTVSWYQQALGQGPQFIFQYYREEENGRGNFPPRFSGLQFPNYSSELNVNALELDDSALYLCASSKRENTGELFFGEGSRLTVL.

The DNA for the CDR3 is TGTGCCAGCAGCGTAGCCAGAAACTCCTACGAGCAGTACTTC. Translation: CASSVARNSYEQYF. The chain employs TRBV9 and TRBJ2-7, with D uncertain. Germline CDR1 reads SGDLS; CDR2 reads YYNGEE. The CDR3 runs to 14 residues. V was clipped by 0 bases and J by 0 bases, with 7 bases between them.